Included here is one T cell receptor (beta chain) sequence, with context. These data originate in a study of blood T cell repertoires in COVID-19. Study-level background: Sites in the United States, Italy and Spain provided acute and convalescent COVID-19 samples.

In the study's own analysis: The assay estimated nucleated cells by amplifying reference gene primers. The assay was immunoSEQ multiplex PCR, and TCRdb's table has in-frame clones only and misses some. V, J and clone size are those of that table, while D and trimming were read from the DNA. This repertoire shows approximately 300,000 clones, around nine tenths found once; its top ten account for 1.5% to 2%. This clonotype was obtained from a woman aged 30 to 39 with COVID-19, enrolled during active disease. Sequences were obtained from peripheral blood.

DNA for the CDR3: TGTGCCAGCAGCTTAGGAAGACAGGGTTATGGCTACACCTTC. Translating gives CASSLGRQGYGYTF. The chain is built from TRBV7-8 and TRBJ1-2; 7 bases fit TRBD1. Looked up from germline, CDR1 is SGHVS and CDR2 is FQNEAQ. The length of the CDR3 is 14 residues. The V and J ends lost 1 base and 5 bases, in that order; junction bases with no gene match: 4.